A selection of T cell receptor beta chains follows, all from one sample in a study of T-cell memory formation after mild COVID-19. MiXCR was run by TCRdb on the 5' RACE reads, yielding one entry per CDR3 protein. The sample consists of 290,000 or so distinct CDR3 sequences, approximately 19% of them appearing once. The sequenced material came from PBMCs or a T cell subset sorted from them (not recorded which). All receptors derive from a man younger than 35 who had mild COVID-19 (a few samples of this study predate the infection). Cell type and time point are not known. CDR3s include the opening cysteine and the closing phenylalanine or tryptophan. D genes are given only for firm matches. Only some rows state a clone size, as once, few, many or a class for expanded clones.

NA	TRBJ1-2	NA	TRBV8-2	TGTGTGCACTATCTTGGGGATGGCTACACCTTC	CVHYLGDGYTF
few	TRBJ1-1	NA	TRBV29-1	TGCAGCACCAGGCAGGGACCAAACACTGAAGCTTTCTTT	CSTRQGPNTEAFF
NA	TRBJ2-7	NA	TRBV20-1	TGCAGTGCCACAGGGTCGCGGTACGAGCAGTACTTC	CSATGSRYEQYF
NA	TRBJ2-3	NA	TRBV27	TGTGCCAGCAGTTTATTGGGAAACACAGATACGCAGTATTTT	CASSLLGNTDTQYF
NA	TRBJ1-2	NA	TRBV28	TGTGCCAGCAGTTTCCGGGGTCTCTATGGCTACACCTTC	CASSFRGLYGYTF
NA	TRBJ2-5	NA	TRBV5-1	TGCGCCAGCAGCGCGACCCCGGGACAAAGGGAGACCCAGTACTTC	CASSATPGQRETQYF
NA	TRBJ1-1	NA	TRBV4-2	TGTGCCAGCAGCCAAGCAACTGTTACTGAAGCTTTCTTT	CASSQATVTEAFF
few	TRBJ1-1	NA	TRBV6-2/TRBV6-3	TGTGCCAGCAGTGCCGGACTGTGGCTGAACACTGAAGCTTTCTTT	CASSAGLWLNTEAFF
few	TRBJ2-4	NA	TRBV12-3/TRBV12-4	TGTGCCAGCAGTTTCGGGGGTTGGGATCAGTACTTC	CASSFGGWDQYF
NA	TRBJ2-7	NA	TRBV9	TGTGCCAGCAGCGTCGCTAGCGAGGGCGAGCAGTACTTC	CASSVASEGEQYF
NA	TRBJ2-1	TRBD1	TRBV7-9	TGTGCCAGCAGCTTAGAAAAGACAGGGGCGCGCTCCGATGAGCAGTTCTTC	CASSLEKTGARSDEQFF
few	TRBJ2-5	NA	TRBV20-1	TGCAGTGCTCCCCCTAAGTACTTC	CSAPPKYF
NA	TRBJ1-2	NA	TRBV11-2	TGTGCCAGCAGCTTAGAGCCGGGGTCTGCGGTAGGCTACACCTTC	CASSLEPGSAVGYTF
NA	TRBJ2-1	TRBD2	TRBV4-2	TGTGCCAGCAGCCCGGGTAGTAGCGGGGAGGGCTACAATGAGCAGTTCTTC	CASSPGSSGEGYNEQFF
many	TRBJ1-5	NA	TRBV5-1	TGCGCCAGCAGCTTGGCCGGACAGCCCAATCAGCCCCAGCATTTT	CASSLAGQPNQPQHF
NA	TRBJ2-1	TRBD2	TRBV11-3	TGTGCCAGCGCTAACGGGGGGTCCTACAATGAGCAGTTCTTC	CASANGGSYNEQFF
NA	TRBJ1-1	NA	TRBV5-1	TGCGCCAGCAGTCCGGAGGAGGAAGATGAAGCTTTCTTT	CASSPEEEDEAFF
NA	TRBJ2-7	NA	TRBV6-2/TRBV6-3	TGTGCCAGCACCGAACAGGGGAGGATCGCCGAGCAGTACTTC	CASTEQGRIAEQYF
NA	TRBJ2-1	NA	TRBV4-3	TGCGCCAGCAGCCAAACTAGATATGAGCAGTTCTTC	CASSQTRYEQFF
NA	TRBJ2-5	NA	TRBV5-6	TGTGCCAGCACCGGAATGGAGCAGACCCAGTACTTC	CASTGMEQTQYF
NA	TRBJ1-2	NA	TRBV19	TGTGCCAGTAGTCTACAGACCGGGGTTGGCTACACCTTC	CASSLQTGVGYTF
NA	TRBJ2-2	TRBD1	TRBV24-1	TGTGCCACCAGTGACTCGGGACAGGGGGCTAACACCGGGGAGCTGTTTTTT	CATSDSGQGANTGELFF
once	TRBJ2-7	NA	TRBV6-2/TRBV6-3	TGTGCCAGCAGTTACTCGGTAGGACCCTACGAGCAGTACTTC	CASSYSVGPYEQYF
many	TRBJ1-1	NA	TRBV7-2	TGTGCCAGCAGCCAGGCGGGGGGCAGCGCTGAAGCTTTCTTT	CASSQAGGSAEAFF
NA	TRBJ2-7	NA	TRBV25-1	TGTGCCAGCAGGGCAGGGACATCGGTGGGCGAGCAGTACTTC	CASRAGTSVGEQYF
NA	TRBJ2-5	NA	TRBV7-2	TGTGCCAGCAGCTTAGCGGGGGGGCTGCCGGGGACCCAGTACTTC	CASSLAGGLPGTQYF
NA	TRBJ2-2	NA	TRBV2	TGTGCCAGCCGCGCAAGCACTCAGAACACCGGGGAGCTGTTTTTT	CASRASTQNTGELFF
NA	TRBJ2-5	NA	TRBV19	TGTGCCAGTAGTCCACGGACGGGATGGGCGTACTTC	CASSPRTGWAYF
few	TRBJ1-6	NA	TRBV11-2	TGTGCCAGCAGCTTAGTGGGGTGGGCGCGGAGTTCACCCCTCCACTTT	CASSLVGWARSSPLHF
NA	TRBJ1-4	TRBD1	TRBV5-8	TGTGCCAGCAGCTCAGGACAGGGGAGAATTAATGAAAAACTGTTTTTT	CASSSGQGRINEKLFF
few	TRBJ2-2	NA	TRBV9	TGTGCCAGCAGCCCAACGGCGGCAGTATACACCGGGGAGCTGTTTTTT	CASSPTAAVYTGELFF
few	TRBJ2-5	NA	TRBV29-1	TGCAGCGTTGAACCAGGGGATGGGGAGACCCAGTACTTC	CSVEPGDGETQYF
NA	TRBJ2-3	NA	TRBV12-3/TRBV12-4	TGTGCCAGCAGTTTATTAGGGACCCCAGATACGCAGTATTTT	CASSLLGTPDTQYF
few	TRBJ1-1	TRBD1	TRBV28	TGTGCCAGCAGGGAGACAGGGTTCAACACTGAAGCTTTCTTT	CASRETGFNTEAFF
NA	TRBJ2-3	NA	TRBV6-6	TGTGCCAGCAGTTATCTCCCAACAACTCCCACAGATACGCAGTATTTT	CASSYLPTTPTDTQYF
few	TRBJ2-5	NA	TRBV7-8	TGTGCCAGCAGCTCGAGGGACATGCAAGAGACCCAGTACTTC	CASSSRDMQETQYF
few	TRBJ2-5	TRBD2	TRBV7-9	TGTGCCAGCAGCCGACCCCGAGCGGGGAGTTCGGAGACCCAGTACTTC	CASSRPRAGSSETQYF
NA	TRBJ1-2	TRBD1	TRBV9	TGTGCCAGCAGCGTAGAGGGGGCCCAGTATGGCTACACCTTC	CASSVEGAQYGYTF